The 25 T cell receptor beta chains presented below share a single source sample, sequenced in a study of early T cells in non-severe SARS-CoV-2 infection. Via MiXCR, TCRdb re-called the 5' RACE reads, giving one row per CDR3 protein. Of 50,000 to 60,000 distinct CDR3 sequences in the sample, less than 9.5% were seen once. This specimen was whole blood, taken at baseline. Every receptor here comes from an adult who was a healthcare worker with PCR-confirmed SARS-CoV-2 infection or an uninfected control (not recorded which).

The rearrangement links TRBV6-6 to TRBJ1-1; D possibly corresponds to TRBD1 (6 bases). Trimming removed 5 bases at V and 1 base at J, with 20 bases between. Per germline, CDR1 MNHNY and CDR2 SVGAGI (reference sequence). CDR3 size: 17 residues. The CDR3 bases are TGTGCCAGCAGTCCGAGGGGGGGTCTCACTACGAACACTGAAGCTTTCTTT. As protein: CASSPRGGLTTNTEAFF.

This clonotype was seen more than once but under ten times. This rearrangement joins TRBV23-1 to TRBJ1-5; unclear D gene. TRBV23-1 is placed among ORFs of uncertain function. V lost 2 bases to trimming and J lost 0 bases, with 8 bases between them. This CDR3 comprises 15 residues. CDR3 amino acids: CASSQDPYSNQPQHF. The CDR3, as DNA: TGCGCCAGCAGTCAAGACCCATATAGCAATCAGCCCCAGCATTTT.

This clonotype was picked up a small number of times. CDR3 residues: CATSDPSKREDQNTGELFF. Written as DNA, the CDR3 is TGTGCCACCAGTGACCCTTCGAAGCGGGAGGACCAGAACACCGGGGAGCTGTTTTTT. The chain links TRBV24-1 to TRBJ2-2; TRBD2 matches 9 bases. Looked up from germline, CDR1 is KGHDR and CDR2 is SFDVKD. The J segment lost 1 base and the V segment lost 4 bases, leaving 12 bases of the junction unmatched. This CDR3 is 19 amino acids long.

The chain employs TRBV3-1 and TRBJ2-1, with D possibly TRBD2 on 6 matching bases. V gave up 0 bases and J gave up 6 bases, with 15 bases separating them. The CDR3 runs 16 residues. Germline V lookup: CDR1 LGHDT, CDR2 YNNKEL (reference sequence). The CDR3: CASSQEWVTRVNEQFF. The CDR3 coding sequence is TGTGCCAGCAGCCAAGAGTGGGTGACTAGGGTCAATGAGCAGTTCTTC.

The chain joins TRBV20-1 to TRBJ1-3; no definite D call. Germline CDR1 DFQATT, CDR2 SNEGSKA (reference sequence). This CDR3 spans 11 amino acids. Deletions cut 5 bases from V and 0 bases from J, with 2 bases between. CDR3 sequence: CSAPSGNTIYF. The CDR3 nucleotides are TGCAGTGCTCCCTCTGGAAACACCATATATTTT.

V is TRBV27 and J is TRBJ1-1, with D hard to call. The CDR3 has 15 amino acids. Germline CDR1 is MNHEY and CDR2 is SMNVEV (reference sequence). V was pared by 4 bases and J by 0 bases, with 12 bases between. For the CDR3, the DNA is TGTGCCAGCAGTTCTGAGGCAGGAATGAACACTGAAGCTTTCTTT. As protein: CASSSEAGMNTEAFF.

The rearrangement uses TRBV18 and TRBJ2-2; tentative D call: TRBD1 (6 bases). CDR3 length: 15 amino acids. CDR1 KGHSH and CDR2 LQKENI come from the germline V gene. The V gene lost 3 bases and the J gene lost 3 bases, with 11 bases spanning the gap. The CDR3 DNA reads TGTGCCAGCTCACCCTGGACAGAACACACCGGGGAGCTGTTTTTT. Translated: CASSPWTEHTGELFF. Full variable domain (outside the CDR3, taken from reference TRBV18 and TRBJ2-2): NAGVMQNPRHLVRRRGQEARLRCSPMKGHSHVYWYRQLPEEGLKFMVYLQKENIIDESGMPKERFSAEFPKEGPSILRIQQVVRGDSAAYFCASSPWTEHTGELFFGEGSRLTVL.

This clonotype has more than one count but fewer than ten. The chain couples TRBV11-2 to TRBJ2-7; 8 bases line up with TRBD1. The CDR3 is 14 residues long. Germline V gene sequence: CDR1 SGHAT, CDR2 FQNNGV. Trimming took 0 bases from V and 6 from J; bases not matched to a gene: 4. CDR3 region: CASSLEGQGAEQYF. In DNA form, the CDR3 reads TGTGCCAGCAGCTTAGAAGGACAGGGCGCCGAGCAGTACTTC.

Regarding this clonotype: At one end the junction does not follow the germline gene, possibly because of a read error. The chain combines TRBV28 with TRBJ2-1; D gene unclear. The V gene's germline CDR1 is MDHEN and CDR2 SYDVKM. CDR3 size: 15 residues. The CDR3 nucleotides are TGTGCCAGCAGTTTAGTGGGATACTCCTACAATGAACAGTTCTTC. It is translated as CASSLVGYSYNEQFF. Supplemented by reference TRBV28 and TRBJ2-1, the full variable domain reads DVKVTQSSRYLVKRTGEKVFLECVQDMDHENMFWYRQDPGLGLRLIYFSYDVKMKEKGDIPEGYSVSREKKERFSLILESASTNQTSMYLCASSLVGYSYNEQFFGPGTRLTVL.

This clonotype was seen a few times. The J gene is TRBJ1-2, the V gene TRBV7-9; D not certain. V lost 0 bases and J lost 6, with 11 bases in between. From germline, CDR1 is SEHNR and CDR2 FQNEAQ (reference sequence). This CDR3 spans 14 amino acids. The DNA of the CDR3 is TGTGCCAGCAGCTTAGCGCACAAATGGGATGGCTACACCTTC. Translation gives CASSLAHKWDGYTF.

The sample holds a few counts of this clonotype. The V and J genes are TRBV6-6 and TRBJ2-3; D is perhaps TRBD1 (6 bases). V dropped 0 bases and J dropped 1 base, with 11 bases sitting between them. CDR3 length: 16 amino acids. Germline-derived CDR1 and CDR2 are MNHNY and SVGAGI (reference sequence). The CDR3 sequence: CASSYSMAGGTDTQYF. Here the CDR3 DNA reads TGTGCCAGCAGTTACTCGATGGCAGGGGGCACAGATACGCAGTATTTT.

This clonotype has a count of ten or more. The chain couples TRBV24-1 to TRBJ2-1; no firm D call. Trimming left V 7 bases short and J 7 bases short, with 16 bases between. This CDR3 has 14 residues. Germline lookup yields CDR1 KGHDR and CDR2 SFDVKD. This chain's CDR3 is CATSDGDVGNEQFF. In DNA, the CDR3 is TGTGCCACCAGCGACGGAGACGTTGGGAATGAGCAGTTCTTC.

This clonotype has more than one count but fewer than ten. The gene calls are TRBV5-1 and TRBJ2-1; no reliable D call. V was shortened by 0 bases and J by 9 bases, with 10 bases between the two germline ends. CDR3 length: 13 amino acids. The germline V gene has CDR1 SGHRS and CDR2 YFSETQ. CDR3: CASSLVSASEQFF. As DNA, the CDR3 is TGCGCCAGCAGCTTGGTTTCGGCTAGTGAGCAGTTCTTC.

The gene calls are TRBV11-2 and TRBJ2-3; D gene uncertain. The V gene's germline CDR1 is SGHAT and CDR2 FQNNGV. V shed 2 bases and J shed 2 bases, with 11 bases lying between them. The CDR3 totals 15 residues. CDR3 DNA: TGTGCCAGCAGCTTATTGGCCGGAAACACAGATACGCAGTATTTT. This sequence encodes CASSLLAGNTDTQYF.

In this sample, this clonotype turned up a few times. One end of the junction varies from germline; a read error may be responsible. V gene TRBV12-3 or TRBV12-4 combines with J gene TRBJ1-1, with D maybe TRBD1 (5 bases). This CDR3 region has 14 residues. The CDR3 region has the DNA TGTGCCAGCAGTTCTGTCGCAGGGAACTCTGAAGCTTTCTTT. This gives the protein CASSSVAGNSEAFF.

V and J are TRBV6-1 and TRBJ2-1, with D tentatively TRBD1 (6 bases). The length of the CDR3 is 16 residues. The V gene's germline CDR1 is MNHNS and CDR2 SASEGT. V lost 2 bases to trimming and J lost 8 bases, with 19 bases between them. Here the CDR3 reads CASSESFGLQGYEQFF. Written as DNA, the CDR3 is TGTGCCAGCAGTGAAAGTTTCGGACTGCAGGGGTATGAGCAGTTCTTC.

This clonotype came up many times. This chain connects TRBV6-5 to TRBJ2-1; 8 nucleotides line up with TRBD1. The CDR3 runs to 15 residues. The trim removed 2 bases at V and 2 bases at J, leaving 2 bases unmatched. Per the germline V gene, CDR1 is MNHEY and CDR2 is SVGAGI. CDR3 amino acids: CASSYGQGPYNEQFF. Written as DNA, the CDR3 is TGTGCCAGCAGTTACGGACAGGGCCCCTACAATGAGCAGTTCTTC.

The chain carries TRBV30 and TRBJ2-3; no reliable D call. This CDR3 has 11 residues. The germline V gene encodes CDR1 GTSNPN and CDR2 SVGIG (reference sequence). V lost 0 bases and J 9 bases, leaving 7 bases between the germline ends. The CDR3 region is CAWSVRKTQYF. The CDR3 DNA is TGTGCCTGGAGTGTACGAAAGACGCAGTATTTT.

This clonotype was seen only a few times. The rearrangement uses TRBV10-1 and TRBJ2-2; weak D call: TRBD1 (6 bases). Germline V gene data show CDR1 as WNHNN and CDR2 as SYGVQD (reference sequence). The CDR3 length is 15 residues. The ends were cut back, 5 bases at V and 1 base at J, with 11 bases in the middle. CDR3 loop: CASSSGALNTGELFF. Here the CDR3 DNA reads TGCGCCAGCAGTTCAGGGGCTTTGAACACCGGGGAGCTGTTTTTT.

This clonotype was counted a few times. The J gene is TRBJ2-1, the V gene TRBV6-6; D not certain. With 5 bases removed from V and 0 bases from J, the gap between germline ends came to 14 bases. The CDR3 contains 16 residues. CDR1 and CDR2 (germline): MNHNY, SVGAGI (reference sequence). This chain's CDR3 is CASSASGGTSYNEQFF. In nucleotides, the CDR3 is TGTGCCAGCAGTGCCTCGGGCGGAACCTCCTACAATGAGCAGTTCTTC.

The chain joins TRBV20-1 to TRBJ2-1; D may be TRBD2 (6 bases). The germline V gene encodes CDR1 DFQATT and CDR2 SNEGSKA (reference sequence). The CDR3 spans 14 residues. Trimming removed 6 bases at V and 0 bases at J, with 12 bases between. The CDR3 nucleotides are TGCAGTGCGGACGGGGGTAGCTCCTACAATGAGCAGTTCTTC. This encodes CSADGGSSYNEQFF.

This clonotype showed up just a few times. The chain combines TRBV18 with TRBJ2-3; 9 bases are a match to TRBD1. This CDR3 comprises 15 residues. V lost 4 bases, J lost 4 bases, and 6 bases stayed unmatched. CDR1 KGHSH and CDR2 LQKENI come from the germline V gene. The CDR3 here is CASSLGTGRPDTQYF. In DNA, the CDR3 is TGTGCCAGCTCACTCGGGACAGGGAGGCCAGATACGCAGTATTTT.

This clonotype was detected only a few times. The V and J genes are TRBV11-3 and TRBJ1-5; 7 nucleotides agree with TRBD1. The V and J ends lost 5 bases and 5 bases, in that order; junction bases with no gene match: 12. Germline CDR1 and CDR2: SGHNT and YENEEA. The CDR3 covers 16 residues. The CDR3, as DNA: TGTGCCAGCAGCCTAACCGCAGGGGGATACTATCAGCCCCAGCATTTT. It is translated as CASSLTAGGYYQPQHF.

Here the CDR3 reads CAISPGLASYEQYF. CDR3 in DNA: TGTGCCATCAGCCCGGGACTAGCGTCCTACGAGCAGTACTTC. The rearrangement links TRBV10-3 to TRBJ2-7; 10 positions match TRBD2. V trimming: 6 bases; J trimming: 1 base; junction bases outside the gene matches: 3. CDR3 size: 14 residues. Germline V gene lookup returns CDR1 ENHRY and CDR2 SYGVKD.

This chain uses TRBV5-5 with TRBJ2-7, with TRBD1 matching over 8 bases. In germline, CDR1 is SGHKS, CDR2 YYEKEE (reference sequence). The V gene end was trimmed by 5 bases and the J gene end by 6 bases; junction bases not matched to a gene: 10. This CDR3 has 14 amino acids. The CDR3 nucleotides are TGTGCCAGCAGAAGCCCCGGGACAGGTCGCGAGCAGTACTTC. The encoded protein is CASRSPGTGREQYF. Based on the CDR3 plus reference TRBV5-5 and TRBJ2-7, the full variable domain is DAGVTQSPTHLIKTRGQQVTLRCSPISGHKSVSWYQQVLGQGPQFIFQYYEKEERGRGNFPDRFSARQFPNYSSELNVNALLLGDSALYLCASRSPGTGREQYFGPGTRLTVT.